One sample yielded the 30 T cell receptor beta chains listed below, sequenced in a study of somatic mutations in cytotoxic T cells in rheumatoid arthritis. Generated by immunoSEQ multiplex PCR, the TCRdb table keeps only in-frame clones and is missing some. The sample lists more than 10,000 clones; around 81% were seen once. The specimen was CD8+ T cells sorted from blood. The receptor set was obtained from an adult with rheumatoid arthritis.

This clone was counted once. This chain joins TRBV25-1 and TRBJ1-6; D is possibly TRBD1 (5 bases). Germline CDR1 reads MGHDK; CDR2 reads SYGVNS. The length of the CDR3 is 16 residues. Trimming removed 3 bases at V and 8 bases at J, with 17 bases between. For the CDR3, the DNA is TGTGCCAGCAGTGATAATGGTCGGCAAGGGGATTCACCCCTCCACTTT. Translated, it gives CASSDNGRQGDSPLHF.

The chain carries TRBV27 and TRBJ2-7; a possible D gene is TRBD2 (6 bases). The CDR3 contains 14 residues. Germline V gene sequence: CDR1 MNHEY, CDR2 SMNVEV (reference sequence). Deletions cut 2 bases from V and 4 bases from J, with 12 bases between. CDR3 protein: CASSLRRGRYEQYF. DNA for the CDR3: TGTGCCAGCAGTTTACGGCGGGGCAGGTACGAGCAGTACTTC.

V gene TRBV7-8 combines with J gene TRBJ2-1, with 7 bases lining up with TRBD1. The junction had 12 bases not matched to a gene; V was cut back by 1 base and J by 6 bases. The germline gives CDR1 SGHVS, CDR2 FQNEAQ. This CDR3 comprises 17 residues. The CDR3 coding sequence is TGTGCCAGCAGCTTAGGTGTTTGGCAGGGGGTTGGCAATGAGCAGTTCTTC. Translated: CASSLGVWQGVGNEQFF.

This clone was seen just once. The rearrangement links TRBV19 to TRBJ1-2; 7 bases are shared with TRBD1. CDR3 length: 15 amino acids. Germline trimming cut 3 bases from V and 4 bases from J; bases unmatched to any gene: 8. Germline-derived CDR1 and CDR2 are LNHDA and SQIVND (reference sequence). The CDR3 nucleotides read TGTGCCAGTAGTATCGGGGGACAGTTTTCCTATGGCTACACCTTC. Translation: CASSIGGQFSYGYTF.

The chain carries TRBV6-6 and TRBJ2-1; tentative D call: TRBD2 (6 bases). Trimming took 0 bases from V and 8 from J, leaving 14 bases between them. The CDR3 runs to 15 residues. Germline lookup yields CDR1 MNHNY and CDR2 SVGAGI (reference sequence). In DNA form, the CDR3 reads TGTGCCAGCAGTTACTCCCTTCAGGAGGGCTATGAGCAGTTCTTC. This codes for CASSYSLQEGYEQFF.

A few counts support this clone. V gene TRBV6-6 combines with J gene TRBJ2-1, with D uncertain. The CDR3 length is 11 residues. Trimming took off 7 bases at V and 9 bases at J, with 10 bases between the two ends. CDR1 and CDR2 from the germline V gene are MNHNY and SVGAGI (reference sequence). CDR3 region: CASTHSSEQFF. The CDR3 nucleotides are TGTGCCAGCACCCATAGTAGTGAGCAGTTCTTC.

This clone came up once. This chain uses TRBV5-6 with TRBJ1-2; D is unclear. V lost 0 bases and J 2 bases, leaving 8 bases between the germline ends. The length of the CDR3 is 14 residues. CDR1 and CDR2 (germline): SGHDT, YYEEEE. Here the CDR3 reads CASSLDRANYGYTF. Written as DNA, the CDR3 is TGTGCCAGCAGCTTGGATCGGGCCAACTATGGCTACACCTTC.

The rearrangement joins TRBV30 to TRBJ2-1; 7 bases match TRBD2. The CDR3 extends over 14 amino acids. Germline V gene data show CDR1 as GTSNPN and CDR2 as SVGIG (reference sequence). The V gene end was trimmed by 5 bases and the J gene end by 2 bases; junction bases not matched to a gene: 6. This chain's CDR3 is CAWGAGPTYNEQFF. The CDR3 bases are TGTGCCTGGGGAGCGGGGCCGACCTACAATGAGCAGTTCTTC. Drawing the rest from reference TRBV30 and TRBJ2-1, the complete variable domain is SQTIHQWPATLVQPVGSPLSLECTVEGTSNPNLYWYRQAAGRGLQLLFYSVGIGQISSEVPQNLSASRPQDRQFILSSKKLLLSDSGFYLCAWGAGPTYNEQFFGPGTRLTVL.

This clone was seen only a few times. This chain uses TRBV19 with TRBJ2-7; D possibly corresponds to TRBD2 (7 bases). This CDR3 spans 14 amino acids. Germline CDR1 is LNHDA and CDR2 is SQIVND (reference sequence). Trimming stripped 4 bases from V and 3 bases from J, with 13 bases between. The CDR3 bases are TGTGCCAGTAGTACACAGGGAGGGTTCTACGAGCAGTACTTC. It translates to CASSTQGGFYEQYF.

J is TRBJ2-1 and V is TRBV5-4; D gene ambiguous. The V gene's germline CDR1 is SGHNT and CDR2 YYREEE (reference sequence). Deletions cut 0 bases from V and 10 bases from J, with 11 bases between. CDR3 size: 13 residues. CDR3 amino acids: CASSLAGVREQFF. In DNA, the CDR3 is TGTGCCAGCAGCTTGGCAGGAGTTCGGGAGCAGTTCTTC.

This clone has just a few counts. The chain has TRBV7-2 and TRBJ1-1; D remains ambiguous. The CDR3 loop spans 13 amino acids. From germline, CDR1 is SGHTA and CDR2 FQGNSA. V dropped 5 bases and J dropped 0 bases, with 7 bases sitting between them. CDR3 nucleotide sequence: TGTGCCAGCAGCCCAAATGTGAACACTGAAGCTTTCTTT. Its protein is CASSPNVNTEAFF.

The CDR3 nucleotides are TGTGCCAGCAGCCCCCGTGGCGGGGGGGGTTACAATGAGCAGTTCTTC. Its translation: CASSPRGGGGYNEQFF. V and J are TRBV7-9 and TRBJ2-1, with 9 bases aligning to TRBD2. J lost 4 bases, V lost 5 bases, and 9 bases had no gene match. Germline V lookup: CDR1 SEHNR, CDR2 FQNEAQ (reference sequence). The CDR3 is 16 residues long.

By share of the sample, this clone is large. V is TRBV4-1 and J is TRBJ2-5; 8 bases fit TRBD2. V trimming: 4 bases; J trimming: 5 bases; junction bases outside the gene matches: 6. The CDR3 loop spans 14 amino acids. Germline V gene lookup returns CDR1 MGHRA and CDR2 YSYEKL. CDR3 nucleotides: TGCGCCAGCAGCCGGAGTCAGCGGGGGGAGACCCAGTACTTC. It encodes CASSRSQRGETQYF.

This chain's CDR3 is CASSVVGWGSGANVLTF. The CDR3 nucleotides read TGTGCCAGCAGCGTAGTAGGGTGGGGCTCTGGGGCCAACGTCCTGACTTTC. The rearrangement joins TRBV9 to TRBJ2-6; D gene uncertain. Trimming stripped 0 bases from V and 0 bases from J, with 10 bases between. There are 17 residues in the CDR3. Germline V gene lookup returns CDR1 SGDLS and CDR2 YYNGEE.

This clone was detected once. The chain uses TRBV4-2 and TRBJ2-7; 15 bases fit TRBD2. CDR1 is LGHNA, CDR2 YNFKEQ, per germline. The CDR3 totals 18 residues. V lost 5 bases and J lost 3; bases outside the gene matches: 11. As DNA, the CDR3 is TGTGCCAGCAGCGGAGGACTAGCGGGGGGGTATTGGGACTACGAGCAGTACTTC. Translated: CASSGGLAGGYWDYEQYF.

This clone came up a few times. The CDR3 region has the DNA TGTGCCAGCAGCTCCACCGGGACAGGGGTTCTTTACGAGCAGTACTTC. It yields the protein CASSSTGTGVLYEQYF. This rearrangement joins TRBV5-5 to TRBJ2-7; 10 positions agree with TRBD1. Germline assignment: CDR1 SGHKS and CDR2 YYEKEE (reference sequence). Trimming at V came to 3 bases and at J to 4 bases, leaving 10 bases not matched to a gene. The CDR3 length is 16 residues.

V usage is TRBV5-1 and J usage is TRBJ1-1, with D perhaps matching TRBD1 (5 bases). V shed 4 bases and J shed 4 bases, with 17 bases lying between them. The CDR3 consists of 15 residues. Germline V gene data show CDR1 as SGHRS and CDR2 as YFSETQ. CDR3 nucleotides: TGCGCCAGCAGCCCGTTACCGGAGGGGACCACTGAAGCTTTCTTT. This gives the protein CASSPLPEGTTEAFF.

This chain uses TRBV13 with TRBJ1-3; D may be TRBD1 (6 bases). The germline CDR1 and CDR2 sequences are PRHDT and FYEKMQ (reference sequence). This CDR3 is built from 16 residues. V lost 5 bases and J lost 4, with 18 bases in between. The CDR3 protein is CASSDRDTRSGNTIYF. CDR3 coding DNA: TGTGCCAGCAGCGATCGGGACACCCGTTCGGGAAACACCATATATTTT.

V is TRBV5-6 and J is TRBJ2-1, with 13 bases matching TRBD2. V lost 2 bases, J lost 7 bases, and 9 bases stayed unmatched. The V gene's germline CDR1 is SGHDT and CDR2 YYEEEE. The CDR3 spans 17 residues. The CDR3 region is CASSLRTSGGLRNEQFF. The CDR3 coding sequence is TGTGCCAGCAGCTTACGGACTAGCGGGGGACTTAGGAATGAGCAGTTCTTC.

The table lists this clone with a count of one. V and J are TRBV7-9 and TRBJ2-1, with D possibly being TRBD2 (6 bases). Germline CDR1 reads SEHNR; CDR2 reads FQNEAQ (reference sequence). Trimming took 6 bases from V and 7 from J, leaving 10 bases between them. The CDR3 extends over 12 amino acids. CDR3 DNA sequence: TGTGCCAGCAGTTTACTAGCAAATGAGCAGTTCTTC. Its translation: CASSLLANEQFF.

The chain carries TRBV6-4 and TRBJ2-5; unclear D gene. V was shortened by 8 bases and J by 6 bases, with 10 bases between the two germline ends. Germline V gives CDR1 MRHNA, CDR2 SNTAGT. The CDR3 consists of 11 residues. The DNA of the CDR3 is TGTGCCAGCCAAAGTATCCAGACCCAGTACTTC. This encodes CASQSIQTQYF.

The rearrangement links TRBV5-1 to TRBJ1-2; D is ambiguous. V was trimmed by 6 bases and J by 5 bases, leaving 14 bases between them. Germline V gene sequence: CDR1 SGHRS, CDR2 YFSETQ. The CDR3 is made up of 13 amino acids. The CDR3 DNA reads TGCGCCAGCACGGGAGAGGGCTTGTATGGCTACACCTTC. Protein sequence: CASTGEGLYGYTF.

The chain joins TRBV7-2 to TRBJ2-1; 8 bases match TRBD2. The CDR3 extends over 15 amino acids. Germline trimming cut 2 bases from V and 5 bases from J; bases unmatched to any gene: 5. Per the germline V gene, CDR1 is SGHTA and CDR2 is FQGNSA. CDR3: CASSLTSGRHNEQFF. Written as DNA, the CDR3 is TGTGCCAGCAGCTTAACTAGCGGCAGACACAATGAGCAGTTCTTC.

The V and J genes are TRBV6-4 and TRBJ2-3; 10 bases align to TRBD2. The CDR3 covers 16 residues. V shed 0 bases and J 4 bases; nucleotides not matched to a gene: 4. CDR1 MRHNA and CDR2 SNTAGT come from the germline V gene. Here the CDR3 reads CASSDSSSGGPDTQYF. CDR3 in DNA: TGTGCCAGCAGTGACTCGAGTAGCGGGGGGCCAGATACGCAGTATTTT.

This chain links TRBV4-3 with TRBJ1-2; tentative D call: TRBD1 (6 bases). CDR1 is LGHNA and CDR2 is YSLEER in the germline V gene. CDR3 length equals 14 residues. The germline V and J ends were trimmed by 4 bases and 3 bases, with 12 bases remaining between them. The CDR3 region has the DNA TGCGCCAGCAGCCCGGGGGGGGGCGACTATGGCTACACCTTC. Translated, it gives CASSPGGGDYGYTF.

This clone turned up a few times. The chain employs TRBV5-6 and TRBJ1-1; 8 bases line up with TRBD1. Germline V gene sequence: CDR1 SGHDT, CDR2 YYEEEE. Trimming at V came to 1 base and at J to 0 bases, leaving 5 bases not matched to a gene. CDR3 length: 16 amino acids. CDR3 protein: CASSLTRTGLNTEAFF. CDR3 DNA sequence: TGTGCCAGCAGCTTGACCCGGACAGGGTTGAACACTGAAGCTTTCTTT.

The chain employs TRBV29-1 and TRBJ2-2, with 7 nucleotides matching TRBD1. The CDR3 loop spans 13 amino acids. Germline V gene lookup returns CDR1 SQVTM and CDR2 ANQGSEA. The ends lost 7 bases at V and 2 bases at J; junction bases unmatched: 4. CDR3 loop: CSGGGENTGELFF. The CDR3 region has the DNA TGCAGCGGAGGGGGCGAAAACACCGGGGAGCTGTTTTTT.

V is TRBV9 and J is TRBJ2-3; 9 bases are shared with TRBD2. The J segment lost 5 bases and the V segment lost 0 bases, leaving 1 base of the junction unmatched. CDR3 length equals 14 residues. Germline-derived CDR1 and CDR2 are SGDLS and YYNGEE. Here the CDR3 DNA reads TGTGCCAGCAGCGTAGAACTAGCGGGAGATACGCAGTATTTT. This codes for CASSVELAGDTQYF.

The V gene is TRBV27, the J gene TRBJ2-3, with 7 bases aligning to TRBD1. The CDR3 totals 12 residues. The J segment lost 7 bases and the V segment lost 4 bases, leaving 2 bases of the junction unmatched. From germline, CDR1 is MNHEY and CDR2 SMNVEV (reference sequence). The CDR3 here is CASSWDSHTQYF. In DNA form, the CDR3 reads TGTGCCAGCAGTTGGGACAGCCATACGCAGTATTTT.

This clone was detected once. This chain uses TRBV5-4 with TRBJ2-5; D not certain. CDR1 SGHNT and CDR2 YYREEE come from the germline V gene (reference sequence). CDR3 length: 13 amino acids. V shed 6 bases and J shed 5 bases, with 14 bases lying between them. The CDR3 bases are TGTGCCAGCACCGATCTAGGATCTGAGACCCAGTACTTC. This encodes CASTDLGSETQYF.